This TCR beta chain was found in a study of blood T cell repertoires in COVID-19. With 0 bases removed from V and 4 bases from J, the gap between germline ends came to 22 bases. Germline V gene sequence: CDR1 GTSNPN, CDR2 SVGIG (reference sequence). The CDR3 runs 18 residues. Data came from immunoSEQ multiplex PCR; TCRdb stores just in-frame clones and leaves some out. The sample yields about 140,000 clones, about 82% seen once. The chain is built from TRBV30 and TRBJ1-5, with D unclear. This clonotype was sampled from a woman older than 75 with active or convalescent COVID-19. Sequences were obtained from peripheral blood. The CDR3 reads CAWSVQMAGGWTNQPQHF. The CDR3, as DNA: TGTGCCTGGAGTGTTCAGATGGCAGGCGGGTGGACTAATCAGCCCCAGCATTTT.